This T cell receptor beta chain originates from a study of T cells in pancreatic ductal adenocarcinoma. Study outcomes and limitations: Unique clonotypes were roughly 8-fold more numerous in blood than in tumor.

The junction had 9 bases not matched to a gene; V was cut back by 0 bases and J by 5 bases. The CDR3 runs to 15 residues. Germline V gene sequence: CDR1 SQVTM, CDR2 ANQGSEA. TCRdb's table, derived via immunoSEQ multiplex PCR, lists solely in-frame clones and lacks some. The profile shows about 30,000 clones, roughly nine tenths of them singletons. No neoadjuvant therapy was given to the selected pancreatic ductal adenocarcinoma patients before their surgery. Concerning this clone itself: No antigen is known for it.

V is TRBV29-1 and J is TRBJ2-7; 8 bases align to TRBD1. Sequenced material: PBMCs. The sequence was obtained from a human donor with pancreatic ductal adenocarcinoma. This chain's CDR3 is CSVEDPDRGIHEQYF. The CDR3 DNA is TGCAGCGTTGAAGATCCTGACAGGGGCATCCACGAGCAGTACTTC.